The clone carrying this T cell receptor beta chain was picked up a small number of times. V lost 6 bases to trimming and J lost 9 bases, with 9 bases between them. This CDR3 has 12 amino acids. These data originate in a study of blood T cell repertoires in COVID-19. The wider study: Some COVID-19 samples were acute and others convalescent; all came from the United States, Italy and Spain. From T cells, B-cell-depleted T cells, or PBMCs came the material, which was cDNA or gDNA.

As originally analysed: Amplification of reference gene primers provided the estimated nucleated cell counts. Measured with immunoSEQ multiplex PCR; TCRdb has only the in-frame clones, and not every one. For V, J and clone size, that table is used; D and trimming come from the DNA. The table records more than 200,000 clones, 70% to 90% of them present only once. The TCR was taken from a man aged 18-30 years with active or convalescent COVID-19. Sequencing input: peripheral blood. V usage is TRBV12-3 or TRBV12-4 and J usage is TRBJ1-6; D not resolved. DNA for the CDR3: TGTGCCAGCAGCGAGCGAATTTCACCCCTCCACTTT. Its protein is CASSERISPLHF.